These 17 T cell receptor beta chains share one sample of origin, sequenced in a study of cytomegalovirus exposure and HLA in healthy donors. 60 Vbeta and 13 Jbeta primers were used in PCR. Clones were sequenced by immunoSEQ multiplex PCR, and TCRdb holds only the in-frame ones, with some missing. The table has 100,000 to 150,000 clones, around four fifths seen once; the top ten hold 1.5%. Sequencing was performed on PBMCs. These receptor sequences come from a female donor in good health and CMV-seronegative.

This clone was counted only a few times. The chain carries TRBV5-4 and TRBJ2-2; a weak D match, TRBD2 (5 bases). The CDR3 has 15 residues. Trimming shortened V by 0 bases and J by 1 base, and 7 bases separated the two germline ends. The germline CDR1 and CDR2 sequences are SGHNT and YYREEE (reference sequence). CDR3 in amino acids: CASSLASGNTGELFF. CDR3 DNA: TGTGCCAGCAGCTTGGCCAGCGGGAACACCGGGGAGCTGTTTTTT.

The rearrangement uses TRBV15 and TRBJ1-5; D is uncertain. The ends were cut back, 3 bases at V and 6 bases at J, with 6 bases in the middle. The length of the CDR3 is 12 residues. Germline V gene data show CDR1 as LNHNV and CDR2 as YYDKDF (reference sequence). The CDR3 nucleotides are TGTGCCACCAGCAGGTCAGGTCAGCCCCAGCATTTT. Protein sequence: CATSRSGQPQHF.

The chain carries TRBV29-1 and TRBJ1-1, with D unresolved. V lost 4 bases, J lost 0 bases, and 6 bases lay in between. Germline loops: CDR1 SQVTM, CDR2 ANQGSEA. The CDR3 runs to 12 residues. This CDR3 is CSVVRLNTEAFF. For the CDR3, the DNA is TGCAGCGTTGTCAGGTTGAACACTGAAGCTTTCTTT.

This sequence joins TRBV5-1 and TRBJ1-1, with TRBD1 identical over 9 bases. The CDR3 is made up of 14 amino acids. The V and J ends lost 7 bases and 1 base, in that order; junction bases with no gene match: 5. From germline, CDR1 is SGHRS and CDR2 YFSETQ. CDR3 bases: TGCGCCAGCTGCCGGACAGGGGAGAACACTGAAGCTTTCTTT. Protein product: CASCRTGENTEAFF.

The CDR3 DNA is TGTGCCTGGACCCGAAGGGGCAGGGGCTACGAGCAGTACTTC. It yields the protein CAWTRRGRGYEQYF. This chain uses TRBV30 with TRBJ2-7, with a possible D match to TRBD1 (6 bases). The germline gives CDR1 GTSNPN, CDR2 SVGIG (reference sequence). V gave up 4 bases and J gave up 3 bases, with 16 bases separating them. This CDR3 has 14 amino acids.

V usage is TRBV28 and J usage is TRBJ1-1; TRBD1 might be the D (5 bases). The germline V and J ends were trimmed by 6 bases and 1 base, with 9 bases remaining between them. The CDR3 loop spans 13 amino acids. In germline, CDR1 is MDHEN, CDR2 SYDVKM. The CDR3 reads CASSLDRNTEAFF. The CDR3 DNA reads as TGTGCCAGCAGCCTCGACAGGAACACTGAAGCTTTCTTT.

The sample holds one count of this clone. This sequence joins TRBV7-3 and TRBJ1-1; 7 nucleotides agree with TRBD1. With V trimmed by 4 bases and J by 7 bases, 6 bases remained unmatched. The V gene's germline CDR1 is SGHTA and CDR2 FQGTGA. CDR3 length equals 13 residues. The CDR3 bases are TGTGCCAGCAGCTCCAGGGGGGTAGGTGAAGCTTTCTTT. It is translated as CASSSRGVGEAFF.

V is TRBV9 and J is TRBJ2-3, with 7 bases aligning to TRBD2. CDR1 SGDLS and CDR2 YYNGEE come from the germline V gene. V lost 3 bases and J lost 1; bases outside the gene matches: 5. The CDR3 is 15 residues long. Written as DNA, the CDR3 is TGTGCCAGCAGCGCCGTAGCGGGTGGCACAGATACGCAGTATTTT. This encodes CASSAVAGGTDTQYF.

The chain has TRBV2 and TRBJ2-3; TRBD2 matches 9 bases. Germline CDR1 SNHLY, CDR2 FYNNEI. The trim removed 7 bases at V and 0 bases at J, leaving 5 bases unmatched. The CDR3 is 15 residues long. The CDR3 sequence is CASIPTSGSTDTQYF. CDR3 DNA: TGTGCCAGCATCCCGACTAGCGGAAGCACAGATACGCAGTATTTT. The whole variable domain, filled in from reference TRBV2 and TRBJ2-3, reads EPEVTQTPSHQVTQMGQEVILRCVPISNHLYFYWYRQILGQKVEFLVSFYNNEISEKSEIFDDQFSVERPDGSNFTLKIRSTKLEDSAMYFCASIPTSGSTDTQYFGPGTRLTVL.

The CDR3 sequence is CASSLTIAGAQHF. The CDR3 DNA reads as TGTGCCAGCAGCTTAACGATCGCAGGCGCCCAGCATTTT. The chain combines TRBV7-3 with TRBJ1-5, with D unresolved. Trimming removed 0 bases at V and 11 bases at J, with 11 bases between. The CDR3 extends over 13 amino acids. Germline V gene lookup returns CDR1 SGHTA and CDR2 FQGTGA.

The chain carries TRBV5-1 and TRBJ2-5; D perhaps matches TRBD1 (6 bases). Germline assignment: CDR1 SGHRS and CDR2 YFSETQ. CDR3 length: 13 amino acids. Trimming took 2 bases from V and 2 from J, leaving 7 bases between them. The CDR3 loop reads CASSLQGQETQYF. As DNA, the CDR3 is TGCGCCAGCAGCTTACAGGGTCAAGAGACCCAGTACTTC.

The genes are TRBV5-1 and TRBJ2-1, with D unclear. This CDR3 spans 15 amino acids. The ends were cut back, 0 bases at V and 0 bases at J, with 7 bases in the middle. Germline assignment: CDR1 SGHRS and CDR2 YFSETQ. CDR3 bases: TGCGCCAGCAGCTTGGCATCGAGCTCCTACAATGAGCAGTTCTTC. Its translation: CASSLASSSYNEQFF.

The chain employs TRBV27 and TRBJ2-4, with 7 positions matching TRBD2. The V segment lost 3 bases and the J segment 3 bases; nucleotides outside the gene matches: 8. Germline-derived CDR1 and CDR2 are MNHEY and SMNVEV (reference sequence). The CDR3 is 16 residues long. The CDR3 bases are TGTGCCAGCAGTTTGACTAGCCCAGCCTTCAAAAACATTCAGTACTTC. Residues: CASSLTSPAFKNIQYF.

This chain uses TRBV11-2 with TRBJ1-2; D gene ambiguous. V was shortened by 1 base and J by 2 bases, with 8 bases between the two germline ends. Germline V gene lookup returns CDR1 SGHAT and CDR2 FQNNGV. The CDR3 runs to 14 residues. This CDR3 reads CASSLVPGNYGYTF. The DNA of the CDR3 is TGTGCCAGCAGCTTAGTGCCAGGCAACTATGGCTACACCTTC.

The table lists this clone with a few counts. V gene TRBV2 combines with J gene TRBJ2-1, with 8 nucleotides matching TRBD2. The CDR3 length is 10 residues. Germline V gene sequence: CDR1 SNHLY, CDR2 FYNNEI. The V segment lost 11 bases and the J segment 7 bases; nucleotides outside the gene matches: 1. This chain's CDR3 is CASGGNEQFF. CDR3 nucleotides: TGTGCCTCGGGGGGGAATGAGCAGTTCTTC.

The rearrangement links TRBV4-1 to TRBJ2-3, with 9 bases that match TRBD2. CDR3 size: 13 residues. Germline V lookup: CDR1 MGHRA, CDR2 YSYEKL. Losses at the gene ends were 0 bases for V and 11 bases for J; bases not matched to a gene: 3. Written as DNA, the CDR3 is TGCGCCAGCAGCCAAGATCCAGCGGGAGGGCAGTATTTT. It translates to CASSQDPAGGQYF.

This chain uses TRBV19 with TRBJ2-1; D is undetermined. Germline CDR1 is LNHDA and CDR2 is SQIVND (reference sequence). This CDR3 contains 12 residues. Trimming removed 7 bases at V and 8 bases at J, with 12 bases between. This CDR3 is CASKRPSDEQFF. The CDR3 nucleotides are TGTGCCAGTAAAAGGCCAAGCGATGAGCAGTTCTTC.